The 28 T cell receptor beta chains listed next were all sequenced from one sample in a study of blood T cell repertoires in COVID-19. Clones were sequenced by immunoSEQ multiplex PCR, and TCRdb holds only the in-frame ones, with some missing. The profile shows some 160,000 clones, approximately 92% of them singletons. Sequenced material: peripheral blood. The receptor source for this set is a woman aged 55 to 70 with active COVID-19.

The chain combines TRBV18 with TRBJ2-3; TRBD1 agrees at 8 bases. The V gene end was trimmed by 3 bases and the J gene end by 6 bases; junction bases not matched to a gene: 2. The CDR3 is 13 amino acids. The germline CDR1 and CDR2 sequences are KGHSH and LQKENI. The CDR3, as DNA: TGTGCCAGCTCACCCACAGGGGGGGATACGCAGTATTTT. Translating gives CASSPTGGDTQYF.

This chain uses TRBV5-1 with TRBJ2-1, with 7 bases fitting TRBD2. CDR1 is SGHRS, CDR2 YFSETQ, per germline. There are 14 residues in the CDR3. The J segment lost 4 bases and the V segment lost 4 bases, leaving 5 bases of the junction unmatched. CDR3 bases: TGCGCCAGCAGCGTCAGCGGGGATTACAATGAGCAGTTCTTC. Translating gives CASSVSGDYNEQFF.

This chain joins TRBV18 and TRBJ2-7, with 8 bases lining up with TRBD1. Trimming removed 1 base from V and 4 bases from J; junction bases left unmatched: 6. Germline CDR1 and CDR2: KGHSH and LQKENI. The CDR3 is 15 residues long. The CDR3: CASSPRTGLGYEQYF. The CDR3 nucleotides read TGTGCCAGCTCACCACGGACAGGGCTGGGGTACGAGCAGTACTTC. Together with reference TRBV18 and TRBJ2-7, the CDR3 gives the full variable domain: NAGVMQNPRHLVRRRGQEARLRCSPMKGHSHVYWYRQLPEEGLKFMVYLQKENIIDESGMPKERFSAEFPKEGPSILRIQQVVRGDSAAYFCASSPRTGLGYEQYFGPGTRLTVT.

This chain connects TRBV14 to TRBJ2-1, with 11 bases matching TRBD2. Looked up from germline, CDR1 is SGHDN and CDR2 is FVKESK. V lost 3 bases to trimming and J lost 5 bases; unmatched junction nucleotides: 3. The CDR3 runs 15 residues. The CDR3 region is CASSQGTSGHNEQFF. The CDR3 DNA is TGTGCCAGCAGCCAGGGGACTAGCGGCCACAATGAGCAGTTCTTC.

This chain joins TRBV5-1 and TRBJ2-1, with TRBD2 matching over 7 bases. The length of the CDR3 is 15 residues. The V and J ends lost 5 bases and 3 bases, in that order; junction bases with no gene match: 8. Per germline, CDR1 SGHRS and CDR2 YFSETQ. CDR3 in DNA: TGCGCCAGCAGGCAGAGGGAGGGCAGCTACAATGAGCAGTTCTTC. Its protein product is CASRQREGSYNEQFF.

The rearrangement uses TRBV28 and TRBJ2-7; no firm D call. With 3 bases removed from V and 2 bases from J, the gap between germline ends came to 11 bases. The germline gives CDR1 MDHEN, CDR2 SYDVKM. This CDR3 comprises 14 residues. CDR3 sequence (DNA): TGTGCCAGCAGTTTTGCCCGGAGACCCTACGAGCAGTACTTC. Translating gives CASSFARRPYEQYF. The whole variable domain, filled in from reference TRBV28 and TRBJ2-7, reads DVKVTQSSRYLVKRTGEKVFLECVQDMDHENMFWYRQDPGLGLRLIYFSYDVKMKEKGDIPEGYSVSREKKERFSLILESASTNQTSMYLCASSFARRPYEQYFGPGTRLTVT.

The chain couples TRBV7-9 to TRBJ1-1; D may be TRBD1 (5 bases). The germline CDR1 and CDR2 sequences are SEHNR and FQNEAQ (reference sequence). The CDR3 extends over 12 amino acids. The V and J ends lost 5 bases and 6 bases respectively, with 10 bases between them. Here the CDR3 reads CASSAPGAEAFF. DNA for the CDR3: TGTGCCAGCAGCGCGCCGGGGGCTGAAGCTTTCTTT.

This clone appeared a single time. This chain uses TRBV6-2 or TRBV6-3 with TRBJ2-3; 10 nucleotides agree with TRBD1. The CDR3 runs to 15 residues. From germline, CDR1 is MNHEY and CDR2 SVGEGT. The V segment lost 0 bases and the J segment 9 bases; nucleotides outside the gene matches: 6. The CDR3 sequence: CASSYSGQGLSTQYF. The CDR3 region has the DNA TGTGCCAGCAGTTACTCGGGACAGGGGCTATCGACGCAGTATTTT.

The chain uses TRBV27 and TRBJ2-7; the D gene is possibly TRBD2 (6 bases). In germline, CDR1 is MNHEY, CDR2 SMNVEV (reference sequence). The CDR3 is made up of 17 amino acids. V was pared by 3 bases and J by 6 bases, with 24 bases between. CDR3 loop: CASSFSFRDFFLGEQYF. The DNA for the CDR3 is TGTGCCAGCAGTTTCAGCTTCCGGGACTTCTTTCTCGGCGAGCAGTACTTC.

This clone was seen just once. The genes are TRBV4-3 and TRBJ2-3; 9 positions match TRBD2. The CDR3 extends over 17 amino acids. CDR1 is LGHNA, CDR2 YSLEER, per germline. The junction had 6 bases not matched to a gene; V was cut back by 0 bases and J by 2 bases. CDR3 in amino acids: CASSQDHLAGATDTQYF. CDR3 DNA: TGCGCCAGCAGCCAAGATCATTTAGCGGGAGCCACAGATACGCAGTATTTT.

The CDR3 protein is CASSQDRNQPQHF. CDR3 DNA: TGTGCCAGCAGCCAAGACAGAAATCAGCCCCAGCATTTT. The genes are TRBV5-4 and TRBJ1-5; tentative D call: TRBD1 (5 bases). Trimming left V 4 bases short and J 4 bases short, with 9 bases between. The length of the CDR3 is 13 residues. Germline V gives CDR1 SGHNT, CDR2 YYREEE (reference sequence).

The CDR3 DNA reads as TGCGCCAGCCTAGGTGCATCACCGGGACTAGCATCGGGGACCCAGTACTTC. It encodes CASLGASPGLASGTQYF. The chain carries TRBV4-1 and TRBJ2-5; 9 bases line up with TRBD2. V dropped 8 bases and J dropped 7; count of bases not matched to a gene: 20. Germline V gene data show CDR1 as MGHRA and CDR2 as YSYEKL. This CDR3 is 17 amino acids long.

V usage is TRBV7-3 and J usage is TRBJ2-7; 11 bases fit TRBD1. V shed 5 bases and J 3 bases; nucleotides not matched to a gene: 3. Per the germline V gene, CDR1 is SGHTA and CDR2 is FQGTGA. The CDR3 has 14 residues. As DNA, the CDR3 is TGTGCCAGCAGCCCCGGGACAGGGGGCTACGAGCAGTACTTC. As protein: CASSPGTGGYEQYF.

The chain has TRBV19 and TRBJ1-2; D possibly corresponds to TRBD1 (5 bases). V was shortened by 4 bases and J by 8 bases, with 14 bases between the two germline ends. The CDR3 runs 13 residues. Germline V CDR1 and CDR2: LNHDA, SQIVND (reference sequence). CDR3 nucleotide sequence: TGTGCCAGTAGTACAGGGAGGGCTTACGGCTACACCTTC. Translated: CASSTGRAYGYTF. Full variable domain (outside the CDR3, taken from reference TRBV19 and TRBJ1-2): DGGITQSPKYLFRKEGQNVTLSCEQNLNHDAMYWYRQDPGQGLRLIYYSQIVNDFQKGDIAEGYSVSREKKESFPLTVTSAQKNPTAFYLCASSTGRAYGYTFGSGTRLTVV.

The chain couples TRBV6-2 or TRBV6-3 to TRBJ2-3; weak D call: TRBD2 (6 bases). Germline CDR1 and CDR2: MNHEY and SVGEGT. Trimming stripped 0 bases from V and 1 base from J, with 14 bases between. CDR3 length: 17 amino acids. The CDR3 reads CASSYSTAASGTDTQYF. The CDR3 DNA is TGTGCCAGCAGTTACTCAACGGCGGCTAGCGGCACAGATACGCAGTATTTT.

The V call is TRBV29-1, the J call TRBJ1-5, with D perhaps TRBD1 (6 bases). Trimming pared 6 bases from V and 7 bases from J, leaving 19 bases between. This CDR3 is built from 14 residues. In germline, CDR1 is SQVTM, CDR2 ANQGSEA. This CDR3 is CSVVYGTSHQPQHF. The CDR3 coding sequence is TGCAGCGTCGTATACGGGACAAGCCACCAGCCCCAGCATTTT. Based on the CDR3 plus reference TRBV29-1 and TRBJ1-5, the full variable domain is SAVISQKPSRDICQRGTSLTIQCQVDSQVTMMFWYRQQPGQSLTLIATANQGSEATYESGFVIDKFPISRPNLTFSTLTVSNMSPEDSSIYLCSVVYGTSHQPQHFGDGTRLSIL.

The J gene is TRBJ1-1, the V gene TRBV5-6; possibly TRBD1 for D (5 bases). The V end was cut by 3 bases, the J end by 0 bases, with 12 bases between. CDR1 and CDR2 (germline): SGHDT, YYEEEE. This CDR3 comprises 15 residues. CDR3 sequence reads: CASSYGGRVNTEAFF. DNA for the CDR3: TGTGCCAGCAGCTACGGGGGACGGGTGAACACTGAAGCTTTCTTT.

This chain joins TRBV5-3 and TRBJ1-6, with 7 bases that match TRBD1. TRBV5-3 is placed among ORFs of uncertain function. This CDR3 has 13 amino acids. Trimming cost V 5 bases and J 12 bases; bases outside gene matches: 8. CDR3 in DNA: TGTGCCAGAAGAGGAGACAGGGACAAACCCCTCCACTTT. This encodes CARRGDRDKPLHF.

J is TRBJ2-7 and V is TRBV30; TRBD2 matches at 7 bases. With V trimmed by 4 bases and J by 4 bases, 7 bases remained unmatched. The CDR3 is 13 residues long. CDR1 is GTSNPN, CDR2 SVGIG, per germline (reference sequence). In DNA, the CDR3 is TGTGCCTGGATAGGGCGGGAGAGGTACGAGCAGTACTTC. This sequence encodes CAWIGRERYEQYF.

V gene TRBV7-2 combines with J gene TRBJ1-5; tentative D call: TRBD1 (6 bases). CDR1 is SGHTA and CDR2 is FQGNSA in the germline V gene. Trimming pared 1 base from V and 5 bases from J, leaving 9 bases between. The CDR3 has 14 residues. The CDR3 DNA is TGTGCCAGCAGCTTAGGCAGGGGCTATCAGCCCCAGCATTTT. Translated, it gives CASSLGRGYQPQHF.

The genes are TRBV6-1 and TRBJ1-1; D call uncertain. The CDR3 spans 15 residues. V dropped 3 bases and J dropped 4 bases, with 15 bases sitting between them. Germline CDR1 reads MNHNS; CDR2 reads SASEGT. The CDR3 DNA sequence: TGTGCCAGCAGTGATATAGTCGGGAGTAGCACTGAAGCTTTCTTT. It specifies CASSDIVGSSTEAFF.

V usage is TRBV29-1 and J usage is TRBJ2-3; a weak D match, TRBD1 (5 bases). This CDR3 region has 15 residues. V lost 6 bases and J lost 0, with 16 bases in between. Germline V gives CDR1 SQVTM, CDR2 ANQGSEA. The CDR3 loop is CSVPGVGPSTDTQYF. As DNA, the CDR3 is TGCAGCGTCCCGGGTGTGGGGCCCAGCACAGATACGCAGTATTTT.

V is TRBV9 and J is TRBJ2-5; 8 bases are a match to TRBD2. The CDR3 totals 14 residues. The germline V gene encodes CDR1 SGDLS and CDR2 YYNGEE. With 0 bases clipped from V and 5 bases from J, the junction kept 3 bases outside the gene matches. CDR3 sequence (DNA): TGTGCCAGCAGCGTAGAGGCGGGAGGTGAGACCCAGTACTTC. Amino acids: CASSVEAGGETQYF.

The rearrangement joins TRBV9 to TRBJ2-7, with 10 bases aligning to TRBD2. This CDR3 is built from 16 residues. After removal of 0 bases from V and 5 bases from J, the junction contained 8 bases not matched to a gene. Germline CDR1 reads SGDLS; CDR2 reads YYNGEE. DNA of the CDR3: TGTGCCAGCAGCGTAGCTAGGGGACTAGCGTATGACGAGCAGTACTTC. This codes for CASSVARGLAYDEQYF.

This chain connects TRBV5-5 to TRBJ1-1, with a tentative D call TRBD1 (5 bases). Germline V gene lookup returns CDR1 SGHKS and CDR2 YYEKEE (reference sequence). The V and J ends lost 4 bases and 5 bases respectively, with 18 bases between them. There are 15 residues in the CDR3. CDR3 nucleotides: TGTGCCAGCAGCCTGACGGGGGGATTTGGAACTGAAGCTTTCTTT. Its translation is CASSLTGGFGTEAFF.

This clone was detected once. The rearrangement joins TRBV7-2 to TRBJ2-1, with TRBD1 matching 12 bases. The length of the CDR3 is 17 residues. The germline CDR1 and CDR2 sequences are SGHTA and FQGNSA. With 2 bases clipped from V and 9 bases from J, the junction kept 11 bases outside the gene matches. The CDR3 DNA follows: TGTGCCAGCAGCTTAATTTTGTTAGGGACAGGGGGCCGTGAGCAGTTCTTC. Protein sequence: CASSLILLGTGGREQFF.

The chain couples TRBV7-2 to TRBJ2-3, with D tentatively TRBD2 (5 bases). Germline V gene sequence: CDR1 SGHTA, CDR2 FQGNSA. V dropped 2 bases and J dropped 3 bases, with 15 bases sitting between them. The CDR3 runs to 16 residues. Here the CDR3 reads CASSLISGAVTDTQYF. The CDR3, as DNA: TGTGCCAGCAGCTTAATAAGCGGAGCCGTAACAGATACGCAGTATTTT.

Only one count was recorded for this clone. The V and J genes are TRBV28 and TRBJ1-4; unclear D gene. Germline-derived CDR1 and CDR2 are MDHEN and SYDVKM. The V end was cut by 4 bases, the J end by 0 bases, with 9 bases between. The CDR3 has 15 residues. CDR3 in amino acids: CASSSNRATNEKLFF. The CDR3 bases are TGTGCCAGCAGTTCGAACAGAGCAACTAATGAAAAACTGTTTTTT.